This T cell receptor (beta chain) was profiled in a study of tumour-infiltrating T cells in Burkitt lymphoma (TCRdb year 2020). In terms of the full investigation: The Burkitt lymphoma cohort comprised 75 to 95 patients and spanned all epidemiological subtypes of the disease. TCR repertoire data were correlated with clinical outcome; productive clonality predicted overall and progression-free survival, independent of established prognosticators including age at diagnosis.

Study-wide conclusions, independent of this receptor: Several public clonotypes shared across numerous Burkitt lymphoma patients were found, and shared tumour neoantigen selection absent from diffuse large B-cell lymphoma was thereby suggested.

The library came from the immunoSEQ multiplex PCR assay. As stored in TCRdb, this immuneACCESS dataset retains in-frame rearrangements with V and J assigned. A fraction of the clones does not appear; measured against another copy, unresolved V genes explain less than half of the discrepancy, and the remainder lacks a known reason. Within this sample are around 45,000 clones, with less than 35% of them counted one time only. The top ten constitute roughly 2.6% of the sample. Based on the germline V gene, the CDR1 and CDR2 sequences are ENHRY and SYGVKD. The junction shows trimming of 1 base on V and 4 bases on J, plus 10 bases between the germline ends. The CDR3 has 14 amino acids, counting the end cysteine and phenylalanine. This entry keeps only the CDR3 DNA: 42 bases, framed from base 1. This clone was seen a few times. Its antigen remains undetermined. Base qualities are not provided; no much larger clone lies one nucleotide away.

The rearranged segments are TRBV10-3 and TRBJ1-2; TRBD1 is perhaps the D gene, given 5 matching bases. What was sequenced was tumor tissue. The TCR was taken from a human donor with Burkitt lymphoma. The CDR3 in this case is CAISEWPGRYGYTF. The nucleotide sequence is TGTGCCATCAGTGAGTGGCCGGGACGCTATGGCTACACCTTC.